This TCR beta chain is drawn from a study of beta chain features in type 1 diabetes. The CDR3 totals 16 residues. V shed 5 bases and J 3 bases; nucleotides not matched to a gene: 7. Per the germline V gene, CDR1 is SGHRS and CDR2 is YFSETQ. Via the markers CD45RO/CCR7/CD25/CD127/CD95/CD27, stem cell-like memory, regulatory, central memory and naive CD4+ cells were sorted. Populations isolated by sorting all had purity greater than 95%. Details on this clone: The antigen remains unidentified.

General study results and limits: The study found moderately but significantly shorter TCRB CDR3s in all four CD4+ subsets of Type 1 diabetes patients.

Of the isolated RNA, all was reverse transcribed, and so the sequenced material was expressed TCRB transcripts. Naive, central memory and regulatory T cell samples came to a mean of approximately 3.57 million reads. Method: immunoSEQ multiplex PCR; TCRdb's copy keeps in-frame clones and lacks some. This table has 600,000 or so clones, under 15% appearing once. The sequence came from a man aged 25-40 years with type 1 diabetes. What was sequenced was naive CD4+ T cells from blood. The chain carries TRBV5-1 and TRBJ1-6; 8 bases agree with TRBD1. This chain's CDR3 is CASRDGTGFYNSPLHF. Written as DNA, the CDR3 is TGCGCCAGCAGGGATGGGACAGGATTCTATAATTCACCCCTCCACTTT.